This TCR beta chain was obtained from a study of CD8+CD57+ T cells in acquired aplastic anemia. As regards this clonotype: The antigen is unknown.

Sequenced patients had shown CD8+CD57+ cell expansion by flow cytometry. As a group, the patients uniformly had severe acquired aplastic anemia. Therapy had not been given to patients before blood sampling. The CDR3 has 13 amino acids. Germline values: CDR1 ENHRY, CDR2 SYGVKD. Trimming removed 7 bases at V and 2 bases at J, with 11 bases between. General study results and limits: In common between the patients and the controls were approximately 28 CD8+ CDR3 sequences. Patients and healthy controls showed no significant CD8+ Simpson's diversity difference.

The study profiled TCR beta VDJ and CDR3 using genomic DNA as template. TCRdb ran MiXCR on the reads and lists one entry per CDR3 protein. The top ten hold more than 1.5% of the sample, which has some 200,000 distinct CDR3 sequences, roughly 50% seen once. The sample consisted of sorted CD4+, CD8+, or CD8+CD57+ T cells (not recorded which) from PBMCs. The chain has TRBV10-3 and TRBJ1-1; D uncertain. The receptor comes from a human donor with aplastic anemia. CDR3 region: CAITQTPNTEAFF. DNA for the CDR3: TGTGCCATCACCCAGACACCTAACACTGAAGCTTTCTTT.